The 11 T cell receptor beta chains below come from one sample, sequenced in a study of identifying expanded T cells in peripheral blood. Method: immunoSEQ multiplex PCR; TCRdb's copy keeps in-frame clones and lacks some. The table shows approximately 85,000 clones, with 80% to 90% occurring only once. Sequenced input: blood. All receptors come from a person aged 18 to 75 in good health.

This clone has more than one count but fewer than ten. The CDR3 DNA reads as TGTGCCAGCAGTCACAGCGGGACAGGCGAGTACTATGGCTACACCTTC. Amino acid sequence: CASSHSGTGEYYGYTF. J is TRBJ1-2 and V is TRBV28; 8 nucleotides align to TRBD1. J gave up 3 bases and V 5 bases, and 11 bases lay outside the gene matches. The CDR3 runs 16 residues. Germline CDR1 is MDHEN and CDR2 is SYDVKM.

The gene calls are TRBV5-1 and TRBJ1-1, with unresolved D. Per germline, CDR1 SGHRS and CDR2 YFSETQ. V was pared by 4 bases and J by 8 bases, with 12 bases between. There are 12 residues in the CDR3. CDR3 region: CASSPGRDEAFF. The CDR3 DNA reads TGCGCCAGCAGCCCAGGAAGAGACGAAGCTTTCTTT.

This clone has just a few counts. This chain connects TRBV5-1 to TRBJ1-2; weak D call: TRBD1 (5 bases). CDR1 SGHRS and CDR2 YFSETQ come from the germline V gene. This CDR3 spans 13 amino acids. Trimming took off 0 bases at V and 7 bases at J, with 10 bases between the two ends. CDR3: CASSLDQGSGYTF. The CDR3 bases are TGCGCCAGCAGCTTGGACCAGGGCTCTGGCTACACCTTC.

The chain combines TRBV7-2 with TRBJ2-7; perhaps TRBD2 as D (6 bases). The CDR3 is 15 residues long. The V end lost 2 bases, the J end lost 4 bases, and 15 bases lay between the germline ends. Germline CDR1 is SGHTA and CDR2 is FQGNSA. The CDR3 region has the DNA TGTGCCAGCAGCTTAATGGAGGGCATGGGATACGAGCAGTACTTC. Translation: CASSLMEGMGYEQYF.

This clone was detected only a few times. The same CDR3 arises from other DNA sequences in this sample as well. The DNA for the CDR3 is TGTGCCTGGAGTGCTTCAGTCAATGAAAAACTGTTTTTT. Translated: CAWSASVNEKLFF. The rearrangement links TRBV30 to TRBJ1-4; D unresolved. The CDR3 length is 13 residues. Looked up from germline, CDR1 is GTSNPN and CDR2 is SVGIG (reference sequence). Trimming removed 1 base from V and 5 bases from J, with 8 bases in between.

The chain is built from TRBV27 and TRBJ1-1, with a tentative D call TRBD1 (5 bases). CDR3 length: 13 amino acids. V lost 2 bases, J lost 14 bases, and 18 bases lay in between. CDR1 MNHEY and CDR2 SMNVEV come from the germline V gene (reference sequence). The CDR3: CASSLGSPGVCFF. CDR3 sequence (DNA): TGTGCCAGCAGTTTAGGATCCCCGGGGGTTTGCTTCTTT.

The CDR3 region has the DNA TGTGCCAGCAGTTTTCGTAGCGGGGGCACAGATACGCAGTATTTT. Translation gives CASSFRSGGTDTQYF. This sequence joins TRBV28 and TRBJ2-3; the match to TRBD2 covers 8 bases. V gave up 3 bases and J gave up 1 base; unmatched junction bases: 3. Germline loops: CDR1 MDHEN, CDR2 SYDVKM. The CDR3 is 15 residues long. Using reference TRBV28 and TRBJ2-3 for the parts outside the CDR3, the full variable domain is DVKVTQSSRYLVKRTGEKVFLECVQDMDHENMFWYRQDPGLGLRLIYFSYDVKMKEKGDIPEGYSVSREKKERFSLILESASTNQTSMYLCASSFRSGGTDTQYFGPGTRLTVL.

V usage is TRBV28 and J usage is TRBJ2-3, with no clear D. V dropped 5 bases and J dropped 9 bases, with 6 bases sitting between them. This CDR3 is built from 10 residues. Germline lookup yields CDR1 MDHEN and CDR2 SYDVKM. The CDR3 spells CASSDITQYF. CDR3 coding DNA: TGTGCCAGCAGTGATATAACGCAGTATTTT. The whole variable domain, remainder taken from reference TRBV28 and TRBJ2-3, is DVKVTQSSRYLVKRTGEKVFLECVQDMDHENMFWYRQDPGLGLRLIYFSYDVKMKEKGDIPEGYSVSREKKERFSLILESASTNQTSMYLCASSDITQYFGPGTRLTVL.

The rearrangement links TRBV7-2 to TRBJ2-7; D possibly uses TRBD1 or TRBD2 (6 bases each). Germline assignment: CDR1 SGHTA and CDR2 FQGNSA. The V end was cut by 4 bases, the J end by 7 bases, with 11 bases between. The CDR3 spans 12 residues. CDR3 nucleotide sequence: TGTGCCAGCAGCTATCAGGGGACTGAGCAGTACTTC. It specifies CASSYQGTEQYF.

The chain is built from TRBV7-3 and TRBJ2-3, with a weak D call TRBD2 (6 bases). Trimming left V 5 bases short and J 6 bases short, with 15 bases between. The CDR3 has 14 residues. Germline assignment: CDR1 SGHTA and CDR2 FQGTGA. The CDR3 sequence is CASSVAAVADTQYF. DNA of the CDR3: TGTGCCAGCAGCGTAGCGGCGGTAGCGGATACGCAGTATTTT. Full variable domain (rest looked up from reference TRBV7-3 and TRBJ2-3): GAGVSQTPSNKVTEKGKYVELRCDPISGHTALYWYRQSLGQGPEFLIYFQGTGAADDSGLPNDRFFAVRPEGSVSTLKIQRTERGDSAVYLCASSVAAVADTQYFGPGTRLTVL.

The table lists this clone with a count of one. In DNA form, the CDR3 reads TGTGCCACCAGCAGAGACGCGGCTTCGACCCAGTACTTC. It specifies CATSRDAASTQYF. This sequence joins TRBV15 and TRBJ2-5; no reliable D call. V was trimmed by 0 bases and J by 7 bases, leaving 9 bases between them. Germline V gene data show CDR1 as LNHNV and CDR2 as YYDKDF (reference sequence). This CDR3 contains 13 residues.